The rows below give T cell receptor beta chains drawn from one sample of a study of Graves' ophthalmopathy and Graves' hyperthyroidism. Via MiXCR, TCRdb re-called the multiplex PCR reads, giving one row per CDR3 protein. The profile shows about 740,000 distinct CDR3 sequences, roughly two fifths of them singletons. Sequenced sample: peripheral blood. These receptors were obtained from an adult man with Graves' ophthalmopathy. CDR3s include the opening cysteine and the closing phenylalanine or tryptophan. The D gene is left open where the match is weak. The size field is filled for only some rows; it gives once, few, many or a size class.

CDR3 length	clone size	D gene	V gene	J gene	CDR3 DNA	CDR3 protein
12	-	-	TRBV7-9	TRBJ2-7	TGTGCCAGCAGTAGCCGCAGTGAAAAGCAGTACTTC	CASSSRSEKQYF
14	-	-	TRBV7-9	TRBJ2-2	TGTGCCAGCAGCACAGTCCGGGTAACCGGGGAGCTGTTTTTT	CASSTVRVTGELFF
14	few	TRBD1	TRBV12-3/TRBV12-4	TRBJ2-7	TGTGCCAGCAGTTTCCAGGGCAGGGGGTACGAGCAGTACTTC	CASSFQGRGYEQYF
14	once	-	TRBV20-1	TRBJ2-7	TGCAGTGCTAGAAAGGGTCAGGGGAGCTACGTGCAGTACTTC	CSARKGQGSYVQYF
13	-	-	TRBV24-1	TRBJ2-2	TGTGCCACCAGTGACACAGCCACAGGGGAGCTGTTTTTT	CATSDTATGELFF
16	-	TRBD1	TRBV7-9	TRBJ1-1	TGTGCCAGCTCATGGGGACAGGACGGCACGAACACTGAAGCTTTCTTT	CASSWGQDGTNTEAFF
14	many	TRBD1	TRBV7-9	TRBJ1-5	TGTGCCAGCAGCTCTGGGGGACAGAGACAGCCCCAGCATTTT	CASSSGGQRQPQHF
13	-	-	TRBV7-9	TRBJ2-7	TGTGCCAGCAGGGGGGGCGGGACCTACGAGCAGTACTTC	CASRGGGTYEQYF
15	many	-	TRBV9	TRBJ1-3	TGTGCCAGCAGCGTAGCCTGGGGTACTGGAAACACCATATATTTT	CASSVAWGTGNTIYF
16	-	TRBD1	TRBV5-5	TRBJ1-6	TGTGCCAGCAGCTTGGTTTTCCAGGGGGTAAATTCACCCCTCCACTTT	CASSLVFQGVNSPLHF
14	many	-	TRBV2	TRBJ1-6	TGTGCCAGCAGCCGAAGCTCCTATAATTCACCCCTCCACTTT	CASSRSSYNSPLHF
15	-	-	TRBV7-3	TRBJ1-5	TGTGCCAGCAGCCGGTGGGGGATTAGCAATCAGCCCCAGCATTTT	CASSRWGISNQPQHF
11	many	-	TRBV20-1	TRBJ1-4	TGCAGTGCTAGACACCGGGAAAAACTGTTTTTT	CSARHREKLFF
17	-	-	TRBV25-1	TRBJ2-5	TGTGCCAGCAGTGATTTGGAGGGTGGGAGCCCTCAAGAGACCCAGTACTTC	CASSDLEGGSPQETQYF
14	many	TRBD1	TRBV20-1	TRBJ2-7	TGCAGTGCTCCCGGACAGGGGGCCCAAGACGAGCAGTACTTC	CSAPGQGAQDEQYF
13	many	TRBD1	TRBV19	TRBJ1-5	TGTGCCAGTAGGACAGGGGGCGTTCAGCCCCAGCATTTT	CASRTGGVQPQHF
14	-	-	TRBV7-2	TRBJ2-2	TGTGCCAGCAGCTTGGCGTCTAGAACCGGGGAGCTGTTTTTT	CASSLASRTGELFF
13	-	-	TRBV6-1	TRBJ2-5	TGTGCCAGCACTAGGGACGTCCAAGAGACCCAGTACTTC	CASTRDVQETQYF
17	once	TRBD2	TRBV2	TRBJ2-5	TGTGCCAGCAGCGCTATAGACCTAGCGGTGTACCAAGAGACCCAGTACTTC	CASSAIDLAVYQETQYF
14	-	-	TRBV7-2	TRBJ2-7	TGTGCCAGCAGTCGGGGCTCCGCGGCGGACGAGCAGTACTTC	CASSRGSAADEQYF
16	-	TRBD1	TRBV20-1	TRBJ1-3	TGCAGTGCTAGAGACCCGACAGGGAGGTCTGGAAACACCATATATTTT	CSARDPTGRSGNTIYF
13	-	-	TRBV29-1	TRBJ2-7	TGCAGCGTTGAGAAGGAGAACACCGGGGAGCAGTACTTC	CSVEKENTGEQYF
15	-	TRBD1	TRBV15	TRBJ1-2	TGTGCCACCAGCAGAGATTCTGGGACAGCCTATGGCTACACCTTC	CATSRDSGTAYGYTF
16	-	-	TRBV25-1	TRBJ2-2	TGTGCCAGCAGTGCTAGAGGGGCCGAGAACACCGGGGAGCTGTTTTTT	CASSARGAENTGELFF
15	-	-	TRBV9	TRBJ1-6	TGTGCCAGCAGTGTTGGTCAAGGGGACAATCAGCCCCTCCACTTT	CASSVGQGDNQPLHF
16	few	-	TRBV19	TRBJ1-1	TGTGCCAGTAGTATTAGGTCCGGCAGTATGGGAACTGAAGCTTTCTTT	CASSIRSGSMGTEAFF
19	few	TRBD2	TRBV5-5	TRBJ2-5	TGCGCCAGCAGCCAAGATCCTGTTTTGACTAGCGGGAGTAGGGAGACCCAGTACTTC	CASSQDPVLTSGSRETQYF
15	few	-	TRBV6-6	TRBJ2-7	TGTGCCAGCAGTTACTCCCGGCAAAGCTCCTACGAGCAGTACTTC	CASSYSRQSSYEQYF
13	many	-	TRBV29-1	TRBJ2-5	TGCAGCGTTGATGGGCCCTTCAAAGAGACCCAGTACTTC	CSVDGPFKETQYF
15	-	TRBD2	TRBV20-1	TRBJ2-5	TGCAGTGCTATAGGACCCTCCCAGCGGGGGGGTCCGGCGTACTTC	CSAIGPSQRGGPAYF
14	many	-	TRBV11-2	TRBJ2-7	TGTGCCAGCAGCTCACTGAGGCAGGGCAAGAAGCAGTACTTC	CASSSLRQGKKQYF
15	many	TRBD1	TRBV24-1	TRBJ1-5	TGTGCCAGCAGTTCCCCGGGACAGGGGGATCAGCCCCAGCATTTT	CASSSPGQGDQPQHF
14	once	-	TRBV29-1	TRBJ1-1	TGCAGCGTAACCGGGACACGGGGGGACACTGAAGCTTTCTTT	CSVTGTRGDTEAFF
13	-	TRBD1	TRBV10-3	TRBJ2-2	TGTGCCAGCACTGGGACAGGGAGAGGGGAGCTGTTTTTT	CASTGTGRGELFF
17	-	TRBD1	TRBV25-1	TRBJ2-6	TGTGCCAGCGTTGAAGAGTATCAGGGGGCTGGGGCCAACGTCCTGACTTTC	CASVEEYQGAGANVLTF
14	many	TRBD1	TRBV29-1	TRBJ1-4	TGCAGCGTTGAAGCTGATGGGACAGGGGAAAAACTGTTTTTT	CSVEADGTGEKLFF
14	once	-	TRBV24-1	TRBJ1-5	TGTGCCACCAGTGGAGGGGAGGGGGATCAGCCCCAGCATTTT	CATSGGEGDQPQHF
12	once	-	TRBV29-1	TRBJ1-2	TGCAGCGTTGAGAGGACTAACTATGGCTACACCTTC	CSVERTNYGYTF
14	-	TRBD2	TRBV10-3	TRBJ2-5	TGTGCCATCAGTGATCCCCTCGGGCGGGAGGACCAGTACTTC	CAISDPLGREDQYF
11	-	TRBD1	TRBV29-1	TRBJ1-2	TGCAGCGGCGACAGGGGATATGGCTACACCTTC	CSGDRGYGYTF
13	many	-	TRBV7-9	TRBJ2-7	TGTGCCAGCAGCCAAGAGAATCGTGGTGAGCAGTACTTC	CASSQENRGEQYF
15	-	TRBD1	TRBV20-1	TRBJ1-1	TGCAGTGCTAGAGGGGACAGGGGGCGTGTAACTGAAGCTTTCTTT	CSARGDRGRVTEAFF
16	-	TRBD2	TRBV10-2	TRBJ2-7	TGTGCCAGCAGATCCTCGGGACTAGTAATGACCTACGAGCAGTACTTC	CASRSSGLVMTYEQYF
13	-	-	TRBV2	TRBJ1-1	TGTGCCAGCAGTGAATGGGAGGGGGATGAAGCTTTCTTT	CASSEWEGDEAFF
13	-	TRBD1	TRBV24-1	TRBJ2-3	TGTGCCGCGGGGACAGGGGGCTTAGATACGCAGTATTTT	CAAGTGGLDTQYF
14	many	-	TRBV19	TRBJ2-6	TGTGCCAGTTACAGCTTCTCTGGGGCCAACGTCCTGACTTTC	CASYSFSGANVLTF
14	many	TRBD1	TRBV7-2	TRBJ1-2	TGTGCCAGCAGCGGCAGACAGGGGGCAAGGGGCTACACCTTC	CASSGRQGARGYTF
15	few	-	TRBV25-1	TRBJ2-7	TGTGCCAGCACCAAAACTAGCTGGAGCTCCTACGAGCAGTACTTC	CASTKTSWSSYEQYF
14	-	TRBD1	TRBV7-3	TRBJ2-7	TGTGCCAGCTCACCAAACAACAGGGGGCGCGAGCAGTACTTC	CASSPNNRGREQYF
16	-	-	TRBV5-1	TRBJ1-4	TGCGCCAGCAGCTTGGGTTGGGTAACAACTAATGAAAAACTGTTTTTT	CASSLGWVTTNEKLFF
14	-	TRBD1	TRBV7-8	TRBJ1-1	TGTGCCAGCAGCCCGCGGGACAGGGCCACTGAAGCTTTCTTT	CASSPRDRATEAFF
14	many	TRBD1	TRBV20-1	TRBJ1-4	TGCAGTGCTAAGAGGGGGACAGGGGACGAAAAACTGTTTTTT	CSAKRGTGDEKLFF
16	few	-	TRBV20-1	TRBJ1-5	TGCAGTGCTAGAGGTCAGGGAATGGGAAGCAATCAGCCCCAGCATTTT	CSARGQGMGSNQPQHF
15	many	TRBD1	TRBV25-1	TRBJ1-2	TGTGCCAGCAGTAACAGGGGATCCGCTAACTATGGCTACACCTTC	CASSNRGSANYGYTF
15	many	TRBD1	TRBV12-3/TRBV12-4	TRBJ1-2	TGTGCCAGCAGTTCGTGGGACAGCAATAACTATGGCTACACCTTC	CASSSWDSNNYGYTF
14	-	-	TRBV20-1	TRBJ1-1	TGCAGTGCTCCTGGAGGCGCAACGAACACTGAAGCTTTCTTT	CSAPGGATNTEAFF
15	-	TRBD2	TRBV25-1	TRBJ2-2	TGTGCCAGCAGTGACTCTGCGGGGGGCACCGGGGAGCTGTTTTTT	CASSDSAGGTGELFF
15	few	-	TRBV7-6	TRBJ2-2	TGTGCCAGCAGCTTTGGACGAGGATTCGGCGGGGAGCTGTTTTTT	CASSFGRGFGGELFF
14	few	TRBD2	TRBV20-1	TRBJ2-7	TGCAGTGCTAGTAAGCCTAGCGGGAAATGGGAGCAGTACTTC	CSASKPSGKWEQYF